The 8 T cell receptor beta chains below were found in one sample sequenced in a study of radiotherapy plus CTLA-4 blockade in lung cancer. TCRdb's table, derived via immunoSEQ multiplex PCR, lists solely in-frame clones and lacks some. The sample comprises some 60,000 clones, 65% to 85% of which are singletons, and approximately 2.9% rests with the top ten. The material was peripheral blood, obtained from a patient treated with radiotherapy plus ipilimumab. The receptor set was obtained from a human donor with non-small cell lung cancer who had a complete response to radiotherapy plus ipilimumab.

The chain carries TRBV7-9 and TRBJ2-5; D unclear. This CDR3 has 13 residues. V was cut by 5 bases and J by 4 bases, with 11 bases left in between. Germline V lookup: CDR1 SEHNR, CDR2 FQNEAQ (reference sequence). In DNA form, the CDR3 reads TGTGCCAGCAGCCCTCCCATAGCAGAGACCCAGTACTTC. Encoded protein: CASSPPIAETQYF.

For the CDR3, the DNA is TGTGCCATCAGTGAACTAGCGGGAAAAGAGACCCAGTACTTC. It encodes CAISELAGKETQYF. This chain connects TRBV10-3 to TRBJ2-5; 10 bases map to TRBD2. Germline loops: CDR1 ENHRY, CDR2 SYGVKD. Trimming at V came to 3 bases and at J to 3 bases, leaving 1 base not matched to a gene. This CDR3 is 14 amino acids long.

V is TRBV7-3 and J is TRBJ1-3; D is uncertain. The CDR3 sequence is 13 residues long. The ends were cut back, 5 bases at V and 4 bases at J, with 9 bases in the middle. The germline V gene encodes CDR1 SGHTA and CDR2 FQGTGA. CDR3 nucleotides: TGTGCCAGCAGCCCCCCCGCGGGAAACACCATATATTTT. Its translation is CASSPPAGNTIYF.

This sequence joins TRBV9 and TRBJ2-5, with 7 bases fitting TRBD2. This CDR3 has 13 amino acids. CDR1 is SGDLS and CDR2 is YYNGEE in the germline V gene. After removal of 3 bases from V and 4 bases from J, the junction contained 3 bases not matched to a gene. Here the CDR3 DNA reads TGTGCCAGCAGCGGGGGGGGTGGAGAGACCCAGTACTTC. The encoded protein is CASSGGGGETQYF.

DNA of the CDR3: TGTGCCAGCAGCGGAGTCGGACAGAACTATGGCTACACCTTC. Protein sequence: CASSGVGQNYGYTF. The chain carries TRBV9 and TRBJ1-2; TRBD1 is a possible D gene (6 bases). The CDR3 loop spans 14 amino acids. The V and J ends lost 3 bases and 2 bases respectively, with 11 bases between them. In germline, CDR1 is SGDLS, CDR2 YYNGEE.

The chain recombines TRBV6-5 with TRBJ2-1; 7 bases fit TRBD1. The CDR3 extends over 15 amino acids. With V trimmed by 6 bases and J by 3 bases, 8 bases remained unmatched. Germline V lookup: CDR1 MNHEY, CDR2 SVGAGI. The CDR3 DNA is TGTGCCAGCAGACTCGACAGGGACGGCTACAATGAGCAGTTCTTC. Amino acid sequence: CASRLDRDGYNEQFF.

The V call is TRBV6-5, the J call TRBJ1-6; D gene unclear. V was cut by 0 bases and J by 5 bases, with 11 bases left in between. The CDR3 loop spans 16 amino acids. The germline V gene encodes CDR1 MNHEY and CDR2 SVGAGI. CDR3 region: CASSYSMQANNSPLHF. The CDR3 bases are TGTGCCAGCAGTTACTCGATGCAGGCCAATAATTCACCCCTCCACTTT.

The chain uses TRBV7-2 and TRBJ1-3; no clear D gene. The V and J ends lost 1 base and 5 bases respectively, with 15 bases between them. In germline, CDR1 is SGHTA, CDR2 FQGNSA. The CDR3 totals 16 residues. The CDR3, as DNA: TGTGCCAGCAGCTTAGTGGGTCAGGCTGGTCGAAACACCATATATTTT. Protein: CASSLVGQAGRNTIYF.